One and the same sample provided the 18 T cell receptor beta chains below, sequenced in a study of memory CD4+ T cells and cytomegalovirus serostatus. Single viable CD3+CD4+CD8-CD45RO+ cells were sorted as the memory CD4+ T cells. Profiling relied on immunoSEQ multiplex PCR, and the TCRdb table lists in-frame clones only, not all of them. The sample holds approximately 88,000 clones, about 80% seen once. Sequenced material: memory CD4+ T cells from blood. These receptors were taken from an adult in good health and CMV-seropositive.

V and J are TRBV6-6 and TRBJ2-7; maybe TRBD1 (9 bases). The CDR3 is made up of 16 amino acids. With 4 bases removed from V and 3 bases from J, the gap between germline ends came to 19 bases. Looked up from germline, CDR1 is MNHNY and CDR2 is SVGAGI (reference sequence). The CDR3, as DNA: TGTGCCAGCAGTTTCGGGGGGGGACAGGGTTACTACGAGCAGTACTTC. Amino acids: CASSFGGGQGYYEQYF.

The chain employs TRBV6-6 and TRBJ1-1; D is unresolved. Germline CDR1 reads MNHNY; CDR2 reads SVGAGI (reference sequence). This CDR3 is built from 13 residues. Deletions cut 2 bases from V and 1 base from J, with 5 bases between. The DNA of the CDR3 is TGTGCCAGCAGTTACGCAGGGAACACTGAAGCTTTCTTT. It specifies CASSYAGNTEAFF.

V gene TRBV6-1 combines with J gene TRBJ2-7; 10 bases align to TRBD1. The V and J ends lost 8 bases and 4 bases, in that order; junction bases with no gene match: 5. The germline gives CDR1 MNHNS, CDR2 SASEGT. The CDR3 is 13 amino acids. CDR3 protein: CASGTGEEYEQYF. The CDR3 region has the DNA TGTGCCAGCGGGACAGGGGAGGAGTACGAGCAGTACTTC.

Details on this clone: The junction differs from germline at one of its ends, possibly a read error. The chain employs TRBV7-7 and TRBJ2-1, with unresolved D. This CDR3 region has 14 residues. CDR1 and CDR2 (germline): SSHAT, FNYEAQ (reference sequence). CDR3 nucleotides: TGTGCTAGCAGCCCGGATCACACTTACAATGAGCAGTTCTTC. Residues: CASSPDHTYNEQFF. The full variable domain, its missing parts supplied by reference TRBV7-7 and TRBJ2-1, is GAGVSQSPRYKVTKRGQDVTLRCDPISSHATLYWYQQALGQGPEFLTYFNYEAQPDKSGLPSDRFSAERPEGSISTLTIQRTEQRDSAMYRCASSPDHTYNEQFFGPGTRLTVL.

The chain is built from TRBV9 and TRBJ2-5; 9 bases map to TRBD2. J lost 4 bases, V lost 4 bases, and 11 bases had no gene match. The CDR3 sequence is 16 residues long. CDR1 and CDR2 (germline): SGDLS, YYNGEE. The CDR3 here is CASSPMRAGGGETQYF. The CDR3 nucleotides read TGTGCCAGCAGCCCTATGCGAGCGGGAGGAGGAGAGACCCAGTACTTC.

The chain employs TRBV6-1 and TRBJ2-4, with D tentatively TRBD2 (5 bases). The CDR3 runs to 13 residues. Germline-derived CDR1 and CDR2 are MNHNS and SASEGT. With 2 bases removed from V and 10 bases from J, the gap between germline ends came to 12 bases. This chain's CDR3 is CASSEWGDGIQYF. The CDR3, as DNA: TGTGCCAGCAGTGAATGGGGAGACGGTATTCAGTACTTC.

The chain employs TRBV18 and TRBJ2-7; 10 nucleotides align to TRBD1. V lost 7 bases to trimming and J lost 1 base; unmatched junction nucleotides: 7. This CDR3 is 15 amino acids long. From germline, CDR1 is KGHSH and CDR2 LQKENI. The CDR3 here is CASLPGQGISYEQYF. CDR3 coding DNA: TGTGCCAGCTTGCCGGGACAGGGGATTTCCTACGAGCAGTACTTC.

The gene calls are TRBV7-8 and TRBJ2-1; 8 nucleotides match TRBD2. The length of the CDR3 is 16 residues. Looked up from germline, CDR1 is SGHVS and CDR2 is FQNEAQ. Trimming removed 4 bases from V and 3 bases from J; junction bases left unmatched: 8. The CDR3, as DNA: TGTGCCAGCAGCTCCTTCGGACTAGCCGGCTACAATGAGCAGTTCTTC. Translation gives CASSSFGLAGYNEQFF. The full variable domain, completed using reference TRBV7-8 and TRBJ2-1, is GAGVSQSPRYKVAKRGQDVALRCDPISGHVSLFWYQQALGQGPEFLTYFQNEAQLDKSGLPSDRFFAERPEGSVSTLKIQRTQQEDSAVYLCASSSFGLAGYNEQFFGPGTRLTVL.

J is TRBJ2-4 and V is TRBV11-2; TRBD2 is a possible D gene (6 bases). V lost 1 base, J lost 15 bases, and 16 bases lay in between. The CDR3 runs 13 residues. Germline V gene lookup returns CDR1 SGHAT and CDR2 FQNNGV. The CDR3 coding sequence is TGTGCCAGCAGCTTAGCCGACACGGGAGTAACGTACTTC. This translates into CASSLADTGVTYF.

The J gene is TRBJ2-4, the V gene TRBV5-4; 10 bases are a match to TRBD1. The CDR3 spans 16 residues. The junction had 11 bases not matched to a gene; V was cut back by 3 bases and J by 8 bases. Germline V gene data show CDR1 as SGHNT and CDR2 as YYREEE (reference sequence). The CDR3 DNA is TGTGCCAGCAGCTGGGCACCCGGACAGGGGGGCGACATTCAGTACTTC. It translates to CASSWAPGQGGDIQYF.

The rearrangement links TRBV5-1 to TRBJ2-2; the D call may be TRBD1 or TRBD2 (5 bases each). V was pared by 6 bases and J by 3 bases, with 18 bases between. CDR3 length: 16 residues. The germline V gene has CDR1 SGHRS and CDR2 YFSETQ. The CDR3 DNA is TGCGCCAGCACCACGGGGCACTCGATTGACACCGGGGAGCTGTTTTTT. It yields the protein CASTTGHSIDTGELFF.

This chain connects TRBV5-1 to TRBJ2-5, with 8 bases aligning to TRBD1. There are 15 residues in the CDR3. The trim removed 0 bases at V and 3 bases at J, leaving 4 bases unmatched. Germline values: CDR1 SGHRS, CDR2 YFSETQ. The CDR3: CASSLAPGQEETQYF. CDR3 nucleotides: TGCGCCAGCAGCTTGGCTCCGGGACAGGAAGAGACCCAGTACTTC.

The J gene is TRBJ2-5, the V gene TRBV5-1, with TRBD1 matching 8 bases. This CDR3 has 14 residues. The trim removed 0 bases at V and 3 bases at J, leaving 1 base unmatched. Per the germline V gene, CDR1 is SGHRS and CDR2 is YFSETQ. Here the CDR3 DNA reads TGCGCCAGCAGCTTGGGACAGGGGAAAGAGACCCAGTACTTC. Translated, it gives CASSLGQGKETQYF.

DNA of the CDR3: TGTGCCATCAGTGAGTCGGGAGGGGGCGCGGGCACCGGGGAGCTGTTTTTT. It translates to CAISESGGGAGTGELFF. V and J are TRBV10-3 and TRBJ2-2; D may be TRBD1 or TRBD2 (7 bases each). V lost 0 bases, J lost 4 bases, and 15 bases lay in between. Germline V CDR1 and CDR2: ENHRY, SYGVKD. The CDR3 is made up of 17 amino acids.

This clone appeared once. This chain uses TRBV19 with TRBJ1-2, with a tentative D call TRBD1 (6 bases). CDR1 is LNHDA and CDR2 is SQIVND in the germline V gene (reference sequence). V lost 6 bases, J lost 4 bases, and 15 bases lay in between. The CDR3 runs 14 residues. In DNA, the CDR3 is TGTGCCAGTAGCCGACAAACAGGGAGCTATGGCTACACCTTC. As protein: CASSRQTGSYGYTF.

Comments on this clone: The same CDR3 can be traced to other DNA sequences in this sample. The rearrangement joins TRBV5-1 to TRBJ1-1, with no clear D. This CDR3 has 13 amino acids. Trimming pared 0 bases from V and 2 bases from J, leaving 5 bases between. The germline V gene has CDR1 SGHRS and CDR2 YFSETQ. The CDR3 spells CASSLDPNTEAFF. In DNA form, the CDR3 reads TGCGCCAGCAGCTTGGATCCAAACACTGAAGCTTTCTTT.

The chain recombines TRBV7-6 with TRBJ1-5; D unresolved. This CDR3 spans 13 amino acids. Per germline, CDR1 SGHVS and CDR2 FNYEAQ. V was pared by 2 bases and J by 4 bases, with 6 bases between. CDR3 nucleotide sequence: TGTGCCAGCAGCTTATCGGTGAATCAGCCCCAGCATTTT. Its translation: CASSLSVNQPQHF. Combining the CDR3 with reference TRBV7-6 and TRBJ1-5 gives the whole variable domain GAGVSQSPRYKVTKRGQDVALRCDPISGHVSLYWYRQALGQGPEFLTYFNYEAQQDKSGLPNDRFSAERPEGSISTLTIQRTEQRDSAMYRCASSLSVNQPQHFGDGTRLSIL.

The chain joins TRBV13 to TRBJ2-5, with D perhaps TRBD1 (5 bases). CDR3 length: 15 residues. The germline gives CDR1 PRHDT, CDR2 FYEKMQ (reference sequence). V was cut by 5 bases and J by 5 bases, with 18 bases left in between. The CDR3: CASSNRRGPPETQYF. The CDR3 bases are TGTGCCAGCAGCAATAGAAGGGGCCCCCCGGAGACCCAGTACTTC.